The 27 T cell receptor beta chains below were found in one sample sequenced in a study of T-cell reconstitution after alpha-beta-depleted transplantation in children. During its preparation, the TCRbeta library received unique molecular identifiers. TCRdb re-called the PCR reads through MiXCR, storing one row per CDR3 protein. Here the sample spans hundreds of thousands of distinct CDR3 sequences, roughly 15% being singletons. Sequencing was performed on PBMCs from the stem cell graft donor, taken from the stem cell graft. The receptors stem from a human donor who donated a stem cell graft to a child with acute myeloid leukemia.

This clonotype was seen a few times. The chain is built from TRBV7-2 and TRBJ2-5; a possible D gene is TRBD2 (5 bases). Trimming removed 5 bases from V and 0 bases from J, with 19 bases in between. This CDR3 is 17 amino acids long. The germline V gene encodes CDR1 SGHTA and CDR2 FQGNSA. For the CDR3, the DNA is TGTGCCAGCAGCCCTGGGCGCTCGGGAACTCACCAAGAGACCCAGTACTTC. Its protein is CASSPGRSGTHQETQYF.

The chain uses TRBV20-1 and TRBJ1-5; D unclear. The germline V and J ends were trimmed by 2 bases and 3 bases, with 5 bases remaining between them. Germline CDR1 reads DFQATT; CDR2 reads SNEGSKA (reference sequence). The CDR3 sequence is 12 residues long. CDR3 DNA sequence: TGCAGTGCTAGAAGTCCCAATCAGCCCCAGCATTTT. Protein: CSARSPNQPQHF.

The chain combines TRBV20-1 with TRBJ2-5, with TRBD1 matching over 8 bases. This CDR3 contains 13 residues. V shed 7 bases and J 1 base; nucleotides not matched to a gene: 5. The V gene's germline CDR1 is DFQATT and CDR2 SNEGSKA (reference sequence). CDR3 amino acids: CSGYGQGQETQYF. DNA of the CDR3: TGCAGTGGCTATGGACAGGGCCAAGAGACCCAGTACTTC.

Ten or more counts support this clonotype. The chain combines TRBV20-1 with TRBJ1-5, with TRBD1 matching 7 bases. Germline V gene data show CDR1 as DFQATT and CDR2 as SNEGSKA (reference sequence). This CDR3 comprises 14 residues. The trim removed 2 bases at V and 7 bases at J, leaving 8 bases unmatched. CDR3 in amino acids: CSARPDREEQPQHF. As DNA, the CDR3 is TGCAGTGCTAGACCCGACAGGGAGGAACAGCCCCAGCATTTT.

This clonotype occurred a few times. V usage is TRBV7-9 and J usage is TRBJ2-7; 11 nucleotides agree with TRBD1. With V trimmed by 5 bases and J by 3 bases, 12 bases remained unmatched. The CDR3 runs 17 residues. Per germline, CDR1 SEHNR and CDR2 FQNEAQ (reference sequence). CDR3 loop: CASSAPPGQGDNYEQYF. DNA for the CDR3: TGTGCCAGCAGCGCTCCTCCGGGACAGGGGGACAACTACGAGCAGTACTTC.

The table lists this clonotype with a few counts. The rearrangement links TRBV27 to TRBJ2-1, with 12 bases fitting TRBD2. J gave up 8 bases and V 4 bases, and 6 bases lay outside the gene matches. CDR1 and CDR2 from the germline V gene are MNHEY and SMNVEV (reference sequence). This CDR3 has 15 residues. The CDR3 DNA reads TGTGCCAGCAGTTCGCTAGCGGGGGGGATCGATGAGCAGTTCTTC. This codes for CASSSLAGGIDEQFF.

There are a few counts of this clonotype. The CDR3 DNA follows: TGTGCCACCGACAGGGGAACCGCGAAGTGGGTGAACACTGAAGCTTTCTTT. It translates to CATDRGTAKWVNTEAFF. This sequence joins TRBV15 and TRBJ1-1; 8 bases line up with TRBD1. V shed 8 bases and J 0 bases; nucleotides not matched to a gene: 14. CDR3 length equals 17 residues. CDR1 LNHNV and CDR2 YYDKDF come from the germline V gene (reference sequence).

This clonotype was observed at least ten times. The chain joins TRBV5-1 to TRBJ2-1, with unresolved D. This CDR3 region has 9 residues. Per germline, CDR1 SGHRS and CDR2 YFSETQ. Trimming removed 8 bases from V and 6 bases from J, with 3 bases in between. DNA for the CDR3: TGCGCCAGTTCCAATGAGCAGTTCTTC. It translates to CASSNEQFF.

With regard to this clonotype: An end of the junction does not agree with germline; a read error may underlie this. The CDR3 region has the DNA TGTGCCAGCCGGGTGGGCGGGATCCAAGAGACCCAGCACTTC. It encodes CASRVGGIQETQHF. J is TRBJ2-5 and V is TRBV12-3 or TRBV12-4; TRBD2 might be the D (6 bases). The CDR3 runs to 14 residues.

This clonotype was recorded many times. The genes are TRBV20-1 and TRBJ1-2, with 7 bases fitting TRBD1. The CDR3 spans 13 residues. Per germline, CDR1 DFQATT and CDR2 SNEGSKA (reference sequence). Losses at the gene ends were 2 bases for V and 7 bases for J; bases not matched to a gene: 7. CDR3: CSARPRQGGGYTF. CDR3 DNA sequence: TGCAGTGCTAGACCTAGACAGGGCGGTGGCTACACCTTC.

This chain connects TRBV7-2 to TRBJ1-5; D might be TRBD1 (5 bases). The germline CDR1 and CDR2 sequences are SGHTA and FQGNSA. The CDR3 length is 15 residues. The V gene lost 2 bases and the J gene lost 1 base, with 9 bases spanning the gap. CDR3 nucleotide sequence: TGTGCCAGCAGCTTAAGGGGTCAAAGCAATCAGCCCCAGCATTTT. This encodes CASSLRGQSNQPQHF.

This clonotype occurred many times. This CDR3 reads CSVEARGQGLSYEQYF. The DNA for the CDR3 is TGCAGCGTTGAAGCCAGGGGACAGGGACTGTCCTACGAGCAGTACTTC. The rearrangement uses TRBV29-1 and TRBJ2-7; TRBD1 aligns across 9 bases. The V segment lost 1 base and the J segment 1 base; nucleotides outside the gene matches: 8. The CDR3 has 16 residues. In germline, CDR1 is SQVTM, CDR2 ANQGSEA.

At least ten counts were recorded for this clonotype. The V gene is TRBV29-1, the J gene TRBJ1-1; no clear D gene. Between the trimmed V and J ends, which lost 3 bases and 11 bases, there was a span of 10 bases. The CDR3 loop spans 10 amino acids. The V gene's germline CDR1 is SQVTM and CDR2 ANQGSEA. CDR3 loop: CSVDKGYAFF. CDR3 nucleotide sequence: TGCAGCGTTGATAAGGGATATGCTTTCTTT. Looking up the rest from reference TRBV29-1 and TRBJ1-1 gives the full variable domain: SAVISQKPSRDICQRGTSLTIQCQVDSQVTMMFWYRQQPGQSLTLIATANQGSEATYESGFVIDKFPISRPNLTFSTLTVSNMSPEDSSIYLCSVDKGYAFFGQGTRLTVV.

The rearrangement joins TRBV7-2 to TRBJ2-7; D uncertain. Trimming left V 5 bases short and J 6 bases short, with 11 bases between. Germline V CDR1 and CDR2: SGHTA, FQGNSA. CDR3 length: 12 amino acids. DNA of the CDR3: TGTGCCAGCAGCCGGACGAAGGGCGAGCAGTACTTC. This sequence encodes CASSRTKGEQYF. The full variable domain, completed using reference TRBV7-2 and TRBJ2-7, is GAGVSQSPSNKVTEKGKDVELRCDPISGHTALYWYRQSLGQGLEFLIYFQGNSAPDKSGLPSDRFSAERTGGSVSTLTIQRTQQEDSAVYLCASSRTKGEQYFGPGTRLTVT.

This clonotype showed up many times. V is TRBV13 and J is TRBJ2-7, with D maybe TRBD1 (5 bases). This CDR3 spans 13 amino acids. CDR1 is PRHDT and CDR2 is FYEKMQ in the germline V gene (reference sequence). The V end was cut by 10 bases, the J end by 2 bases, with 15 bases between. CDR3 sequence: CATGNGSTYEQYF. DNA of the CDR3: TGTGCCACAGGGAACGGTTCTACCTACGAGCAGTACTTC.

The chain carries TRBV6-5 and TRBJ2-5, with a possible D match to TRBD1 (6 bases). Trimming stripped 3 bases from V and 7 bases from J, with 21 bases between. This CDR3 spans 16 amino acids. Germline-derived CDR1 and CDR2 are MNHEY and SVGAGI. Written as DNA, the CDR3 is TGTGCCAGCAGTTATTTTTCGGACCCCCAGGACAGGACCCAGTACTTC. Protein sequence: CASSYFSDPQDRTQYF.

Many counts were recorded for this clonotype. V gene TRBV6-4 combines with J gene TRBJ2-2, with D possibly being TRBD1 (6 bases). CDR1 is MRHNA, CDR2 SNTAGT, per germline. V lost 4 bases, J lost 5 bases, and 11 bases lay in between. CDR3 length: 14 residues. The CDR3, as DNA: TGTGCCAGCAGTGCCTCACAGGGAACCGGGGAGCTGTTTTTT. The encoded protein is CASSASQGTGELFF.

This clonotype came up many times. V gene TRBV20-1 combines with J gene TRBJ1-4, with TRBD1 matching over 9 bases. This CDR3 has 14 amino acids. With 3 bases clipped from V and 7 bases from J, the junction kept 6 bases outside the gene matches. Per germline, CDR1 DFQATT and CDR2 SNEGSKA (reference sequence). The CDR3 reads CSASRGTGSEKLFF. CDR3 sequence (DNA): TGCAGTGCTAGTAGGGGGACAGGGAGTGAAAAACTGTTTTTT.

This clonotype showed up just a few times. The chain uses TRBV12-3 or TRBV12-4 and TRBJ2-5, with D perhaps TRBD2 (7 bases). The CDR3 totals 16 residues. Trimming shortened V by 5 bases and J by 4 bases, and 20 bases separated the two germline ends. The CDR3 protein is CASSRWGGRDRETQYF. The CDR3 DNA sequence: TGTGCCAGCAGTCGCTGGGGGGGGCGCGACAGAGAGACCCAGTACTTC.

V and J are TRBV29-1 and TRBJ2-4; D call uncertain. CDR1 and CDR2 from the germline V gene are SQVTM and ANQGSEA. Trimming took 7 bases from V and 5 from J, leaving 12 bases between them. This CDR3 is 12 amino acids long. CDR3 DNA: TGCAGCGCCCGGAGAGTAGAAAACATTCAGTACTTC. Its translation is CSARRVENIQYF.

V usage is TRBV7-2 and J usage is TRBJ2-2, with D possibly being TRBD1 (5 bases). Germline loops: CDR1 SGHTA, CDR2 FQGNSA. Trimming removed 4 bases at V and 0 bases at J, with 9 bases between. The CDR3 is 15 residues long. The CDR3 bases are TGTGCCAGCAGCTCGCAGGGCGCGAACACCGGGGAGCTGTTTTTT. This translates into CASSSQGANTGELFF.

This clonotype occurred a few times. The CDR3 DNA reads TGCGCCAGCAGCCCATGGGGCGGCAATGAGCAGTTCTTC. Its protein product is CASSPWGGNEQFF. This sequence joins TRBV5-1 and TRBJ2-1, with a possible D match to TRBD1 (5 bases). The germline V gene has CDR1 SGHRS and CDR2 YFSETQ. V lost 4 bases and J 6 bases, leaving 11 bases between the germline ends. The CDR3 has 13 amino acids.

V and J are TRBV7-2 and TRBJ2-5; D may be TRBD2 (6 bases). Per the germline V gene, CDR1 is SGHTA and CDR2 is FQGNSA. The CDR3 runs to 14 residues. The V and J ends lost 1 base and 1 base respectively, with 7 bases between them. CDR3: CASSLVSGQETQYF. The CDR3 nucleotides are TGTGCCAGCAGCTTAGTTAGCGGCCAAGAGACCCAGTACTTC. The whole variable domain, remainder taken from reference TRBV7-2 and TRBJ2-5, is GAGVSQSPSNKVTEKGKDVELRCDPISGHTALYWYRQSLGQGLEFLIYFQGNSAPDKSGLPSDRFSAERTGGSVSTLTIQRTQQEDSAVYLCASSLVSGQETQYFGPGTRLLVL.

V is TRBV4-1 and J is TRBJ2-3, with TRBD2 identical over 9 bases. CDR3 length: 17 residues. With V trimmed by 1 base and J by 2 bases, 7 bases remained unmatched. Germline V gene sequence: CDR1 MGHRA, CDR2 YSYEKL. The CDR3 loop reads CASSQVPSGGSTDTQYF. The CDR3, as DNA: TGCGCCAGCAGCCAAGTACCCAGCGGGGGGTCCACAGATACGCAGTATTTT.

This clonotype has a count of ten or more. V and J are TRBV6-5 and TRBJ2-2; D is undetermined. Trimming removed 6 bases from V and 7 bases from J, with 9 bases in between. This CDR3 has 12 amino acids. Germline lookup yields CDR1 MNHEY and CDR2 SVGAGI. For the CDR3, the DNA is TGTGCCAGCAGCGAAAGAATCGGGGAGCTGTTTTTT. Protein product: CASSERIGELFF.

As for this clonotype: A much bigger clone sits one base away, suggesting this may be a read error. This likely comes from a read error, as the CDR3 has no conserved phenylalanine or tryptophan at its end. J is TRBJ1-1 and V is TRBV12-3 or TRBV12-4, with unresolved D. The length of the CDR3 is 13 residues. V dropped 2 bases and J dropped 3 bases, with 7 bases sitting between them. In nucleotides, the CDR3 is TGTGCCAGCAGTTTAAACGTGGACACTGAAGCTTTCTGT. This gives the protein CASSLNVDTEAFC.

There are many counts of this clonotype. The genes are TRBV20-1 and TRBJ2-1, with 10 bases fitting TRBD2. CDR3 length: 15 residues. Losses at the gene ends were 0 bases for V and 7 bases for J; bases not matched to a gene: 6. Germline loops: CDR1 DFQATT, CDR2 SNEGSKA (reference sequence). CDR3 region: CSARDRERGGNEQFF. CDR3 in DNA: TGCAGTGCTAGAGATCGGGAGCGGGGGGGTAATGAGCAGTTCTTC.